This TCR beta chain was recorded in a study of T cells in Graves' hyperthyroidism and ophthalmopathy. Study-wide results and limits: A model using 13 V-J features told ophthalmopathy apart from stable hyperthyroidism.

Patients aged 18 to 65 had newly diagnosed hyperthyroidism lasting under 2 months. Blood from later-ophthalmopathy patients was taken at first hyperthyroidism diagnosis. Amplification of TCR beta CDR3 regions was performed using RNA transcripts as template. With the HTBI primer set, the TCR CDR3 went through a first round of RT-PCR. TCRdb re-analysed the multiplex PCR reads in MiXCR, keeping a single row per CDR3 protein. This sample has about 300,000 distinct CDR3 sequences, with about an eighth found just once. The CDR3 is made up of 13 amino acids. Trimming cost V 6 bases and J 4 bases, with 13 bases left between them. Germline V gene lookup returns CDR1 SGDLS and CDR2 YYNGEE. This clonotype was observed many times. Its antigen is as yet unknown.

The source material was blood. The chain uses TRBV9 and TRBJ2-5, with TRBD1 as a possible D gene (5 bases). This sequence originates from a woman in her thirties with Graves' hyperthyroidism that later progressed to Graves' ophthalmopathy. The DNA of the CDR3 is TGTGCCAGCAACTTAGGGGTCGGAGAGACCCAGTACTTC. It translates to CASNLGVGETQYF.